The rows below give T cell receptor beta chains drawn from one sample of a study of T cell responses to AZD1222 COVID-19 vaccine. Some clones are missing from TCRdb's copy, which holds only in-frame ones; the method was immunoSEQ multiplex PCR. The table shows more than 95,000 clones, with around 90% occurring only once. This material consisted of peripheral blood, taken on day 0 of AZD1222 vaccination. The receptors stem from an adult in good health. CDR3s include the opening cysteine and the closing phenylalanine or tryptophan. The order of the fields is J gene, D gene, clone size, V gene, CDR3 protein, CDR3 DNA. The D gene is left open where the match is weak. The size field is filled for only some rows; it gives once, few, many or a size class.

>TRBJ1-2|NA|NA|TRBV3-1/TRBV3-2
CASSPRQDRGYTF
TGTGCCAGCAGCCCAAGACAGGATCGGGGCTACACCTTC
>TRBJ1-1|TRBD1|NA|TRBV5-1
CASSAGQVLNTEAFF
TGCGCCAGCAGCGCCGGACAGGTTTTGAACACTGAAGCTTTCTTT
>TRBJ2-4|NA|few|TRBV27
CASSPLPGSKNIQYF
TGTGCCAGCAGCCCCTTACCGGGGTCCAAAAACATTCAGTACTTC
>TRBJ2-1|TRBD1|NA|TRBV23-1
CASSQSKQGVRFF
TGCGCCAGCAGTCAATCGAAACAGGGGGTGAGGTTCTTC
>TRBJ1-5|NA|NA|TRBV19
CASSISLQISNQPQHF
TGTGCCAGTAGTATAAGTTTACAGATAAGCAATCAGCCCCAGCATTTT
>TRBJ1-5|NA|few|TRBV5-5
CASSRWDGGRGAQHF
TGTGCCAGCAGCCGGTGGGACGGAGGCCGTGGAGCCCAGCATTTT
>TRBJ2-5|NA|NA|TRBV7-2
CASSSSRETQYF
TGTGCCAGCAGCTCCAGTAGAGAGACCCAGTACTTC
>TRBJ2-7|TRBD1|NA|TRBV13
CASSLGDGTGAYEQYF
TGTGCCAGCAGCTTGGGTGATGGGACAGGGGCCTACGAGCAGTACTTC
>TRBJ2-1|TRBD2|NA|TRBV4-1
CASSQRVAGEMFDEQFF
TGCGCCAGCAGCCAGCGGGTAGCGGGAGAGATGTTCGATGAGCAGTTCTTC
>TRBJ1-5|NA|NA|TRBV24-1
CATSDFNTHQPQHF
TGTGCCACCAGTGATTTTAACACCCATCAGCCCCAGCATTTT
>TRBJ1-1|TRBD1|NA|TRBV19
CASRRQGAYNTEAFF
TGTGCCAGTAGGAGACAGGGGGCTTACAACACTGAAGCTTTCTTT
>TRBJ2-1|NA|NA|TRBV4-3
CASSQVWQRSYNEQFF
TGCGCCAGCAGCCAAGTCTGGCAAAGATCCTACAATGAGCAGTTCTTC
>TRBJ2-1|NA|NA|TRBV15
CATSRDPGYNEQFF
TGTGCCACCAGCAGAGACCCAGGTTACAATGAGCAGTTCTTC
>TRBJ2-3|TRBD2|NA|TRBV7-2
CASSLAGGPADTQYF
TGTGCCAGCAGCCTAGCGGGAGGGCCCGCAGATACGCAGTATTTT
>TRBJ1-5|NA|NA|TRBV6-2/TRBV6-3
CASSYWTGQPQHF
TGTGCCAGCAGTTACTGGACGGGTCAGCCCCAGCATTTT
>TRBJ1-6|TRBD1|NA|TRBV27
CASGWDRFNNSPLHF
TGTGCCAGCGGGTGGGACAGGTTTAATAATTCACCCCTCCACTTT
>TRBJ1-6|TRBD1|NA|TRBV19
CASSEDRVNNSPLHF
TGTGCCAGTAGCGAAGACAGGGTCAATAATTCACCCCTCCACTTT
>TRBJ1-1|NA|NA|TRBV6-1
CASSEARGTEAFF
TGTGCCAGCAGTGAAGCGCGAGGGACTGAAGCTTTCTTT
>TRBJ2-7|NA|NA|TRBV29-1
CSFYSTGNEQYF
TGCAGCTTCTACTCAACAGGGAACGAGCAGTACTTC
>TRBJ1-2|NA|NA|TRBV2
CASSEWEDTSYTF
TGTGCCAGCAGTGAATGGGAGGACACAAGCTACACCTTC
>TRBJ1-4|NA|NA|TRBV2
CASSEMTSEKLFF
TGTGCCAGCAGTGAAATGACATCTGAAAAACTGTTTTTT
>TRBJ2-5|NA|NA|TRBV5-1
CASRPDYEETQYF
TGCGCCAGCAGACCAGACTACGAAGAGACCCAGTACTTC
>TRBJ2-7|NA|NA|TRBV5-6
CASSHSSISNYEQYF
TGTGCCAGCAGCCATTCTAGTATCTCGAACTACGAGCAGTACTTC
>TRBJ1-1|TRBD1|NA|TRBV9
CASSHPGQGIPNTEAFF
TGTGCCAGCAGTCACCCGGGACAGGGCATTCCGAACACTGAAGCTTTCTTT
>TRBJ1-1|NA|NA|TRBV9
CASSVEPRGINSEAFF
TGTGCCAGCAGCGTGGAACCTCGGGGGATTAATTCTGAAGCTTTCTTT
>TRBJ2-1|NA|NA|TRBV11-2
CASSKRLDPYNEQFF
TGTGCCAGCAGCAAACGCCTAGACCCATACAATGAGCAGTTCTTC
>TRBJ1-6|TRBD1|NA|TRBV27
CASSLVQGERSPLHF
TGTGCCAGCAGTTTAGTACAGGGGGAAAGGTCACCCCTCCACTTT
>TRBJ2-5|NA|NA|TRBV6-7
CASSLEGTQETQYF
TGTGCCAGCTCCCTCGAGGGGACCCAAGAGACCCAGTACTTC
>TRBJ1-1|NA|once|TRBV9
CASSVDGVGGAFF
TGTGCCAGCAGCGTAGATGGGGTCGGAGGAGCTTTCTTT
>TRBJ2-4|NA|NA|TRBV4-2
CASSQAGYTIAKNIQYF
TGTGCCAGCAGCCAAGCCGGCTACACCATAGCCAAAAACATTCAGTACTTC
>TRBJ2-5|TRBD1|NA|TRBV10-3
CAIRARDRERGQETQYF
TGTGCCATCAGAGCCCGGGACAGGGAAAGAGGGCAAGAGACCCAGTACTTC
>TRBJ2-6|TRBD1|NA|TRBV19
CASSMDGTGGTGANVLTF
TGTGCCAGTAGTATGGACGGGACAGGGGGGACTGGGGCCAACGTCCTGACTTTC
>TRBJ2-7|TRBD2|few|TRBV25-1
CASSESGLAGGGEQYF
TGTGCCAGCAGTGAATCGGGGCTAGCGGGAGGGGGCGAGCAGTACTTC
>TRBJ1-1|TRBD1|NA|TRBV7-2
CASSLSTGYTEAFF
TGTGCCAGCAGCTTATCGACAGGGTACACTGAAGCTTTCTTT
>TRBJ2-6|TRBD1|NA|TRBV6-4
CASSGQGGANVLTF
TGTGCCAGCAGTGGACAGGGTGGGGCCAACGTCCTGACTTTC
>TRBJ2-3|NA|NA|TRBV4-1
CASSQPRQSIRTDTQYF
TGCGCCAGCAGCCAACCTAGACAGTCGATTCGCACAGATACGCAGTATTTT
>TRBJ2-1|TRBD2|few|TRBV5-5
CASSFGGDYNEQFF
TGTGCCAGCAGCTTCGGGGGGGATTACAATGAGCAGTTCTTC
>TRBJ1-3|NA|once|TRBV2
CASLHGEGNTIYF
TGTGCCAGCCTACACGGGGAGGGAAACACCATATATTTT
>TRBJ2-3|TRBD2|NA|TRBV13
CASRGSGSAADTQYF
TGTGCCAGCAGGGGTAGCGGGAGTGCGGCAGATACGCAGTATTTT
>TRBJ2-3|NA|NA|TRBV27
CASSRGYTDTQYF
TGTGCCAGCAGTCGAGGGTACACAGATACGCAGTATTTT
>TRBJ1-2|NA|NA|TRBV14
CASSQWVTEYGYTF
TGTGCCAGCAGCCAGTGGGTAACAGAATATGGCTACACCTTC
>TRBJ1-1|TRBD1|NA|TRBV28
CASSPDRVKAFF
TGTGCCAGCAGCCCCGACAGGGTAAAAGCTTTCTTT
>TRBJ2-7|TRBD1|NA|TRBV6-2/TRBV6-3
CASSYPTGLYDYEQYF
TGTGCCAGCAGTTACCCGACAGGGCTCTACGACTACGAGCAGTACTTC
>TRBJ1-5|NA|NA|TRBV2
CASALNQPQHF
TGTGCCAGCGCCCTCAATCAGCCCCAGCATTTT
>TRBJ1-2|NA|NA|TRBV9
CASSVALGQGYTF
TGTGCCAGCAGCGTAGCTTTAGGGCAAGGCTACACCTTC
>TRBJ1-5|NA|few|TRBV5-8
CASSGGHGSNQPQHF
TGTGCCAGCAGTGGGGGGCACGGGAGCAATCAGCCCCAGCATTTT
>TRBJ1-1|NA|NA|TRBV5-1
CASSFQGPSTEAFF
TGCGCCAGCAGCTTTCAGGGGCCTTCCACTGAAGCTTTCTTT
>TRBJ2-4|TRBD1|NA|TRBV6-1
CASSEALPGGPKNIQYF
TGTGCCAGCAGTGAAGCGCTTCCAGGGGGTCCTAAAAACATTCAGTACTTC
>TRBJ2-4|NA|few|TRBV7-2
CASSFPGAKNIQYF
TGTGCCAGCAGCTTCCCGGGGGCCAAAAACATTCAGTACTTC
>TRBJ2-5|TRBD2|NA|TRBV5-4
CASSFRAGGPQETQYF
TGTGCCAGCAGCTTTAGAGCGGGGGGACCACAAGAGACCCAGTACTTC
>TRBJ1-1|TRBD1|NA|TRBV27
CASSLFQGDSTEAFF
TGTGCCAGCAGTTTATTCCAGGGGGATAGCACTGAAGCTTTCTTT
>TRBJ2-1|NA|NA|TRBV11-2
CASSPSNEQFF
TGTGCCAGCAGCCCGAGCAATGAGCAGTTCTTC
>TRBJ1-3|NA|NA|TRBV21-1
CASSKGTGFHFRGNTIYF
TGTGCCAGCAGCAAAGGGACAGGGTTTCATTTCCGTGGAAACACCATATATTTT
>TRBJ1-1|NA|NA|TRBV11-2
CASSLFSGPEAFF
TGTGCCAGCAGCCTCTTTTCAGGGCCTGAAGCTTTCTTT